This is a list of T cell receptor beta chains from one sample in a study of cytomegalovirus exposure and HLA in healthy donors. Libraries were prepared by immunoSEQ multiplex PCR; TCRdb keeps only in-frame clonotypes and omits some of them. The table lists some 140,000 clones, about four fifths of them singletons. Source material: PBMCs. All receptors derive from a woman aged 40 to 55 in good health and CMV-seronegative. CDR3s leave out the opening cysteine and the closing phenylalanine or tryptophan.

TRBV2,TRBJ1-1,ASSVARVSTEAF
TRBV7-9,TRBJ1-2,ASSPTGVYGYT
TRBV27,TRBJ1-1,ASSPPTTFLNTEAF
TRBV4-1,TRBJ2-7,ASSQVGQTYEQY
TRBV19,TRBJ2-5,ASSRGADGTQY
TRBV28,TRBJ1-1,ASSLERTEAF
TRBV10-1,TRBJ2-7,ATATGGNDEQY
TRBV7-9,TRBJ1-1,SSSFVRGLNSEAF
TRBV7-9,TRBJ2-7,ASSLWGTSGGAGEQY
TRBV19,TRBJ1-1,ATQRGNTEAF
TRBV7-9,TRBJ1-2,ASSLEQGVYGYT
TRBV9,TRBJ1-1,ASSVFGDTEAF
TRBV10-2,TRBJ2-1,ASNTRDRVLNEQF
TRBV6-5,TRBJ1-4,ASSHDREKLF
TRBV7-9,TRBJ1-1,ASSKEGGTAF
TRBV6-5,TRBJ2-3,ASSSLGLGLDTQY
TRBV7-9,TRBJ1-1,ASSLTTGGSEAF
TRBV11-1,TRBJ2-3,ASSLEGFRMEGTQY
TRBV4-2,TRBJ2-4,ASSQEGGLAVGRDIQY
TRBV9,TRBJ2-7,ASSVREFTYEQY
TRBV4-2,TRBJ2-3,ASSQVLNTDTQY
TRBV27,TRBJ1-1,ASSLSGTSGAF
TRBV10-3,TRBJ1-3,ANRGGGSGNTIY
TRBV14,TRBJ1-2,ASSQPNRGASYGYT
TRBV5-1,TRBJ2-5,ASSLEPMTSGPLGETQY
TRBV5-4,TRBJ2-7,ASSLRLRDPYEQY
TRBV7-9,TRBJ1-1,SSSVGGGRAF
TRBV5-1,TRBJ1-2,ASSFELSNYGYT
TRBV5-6,TRBJ1-4,ASSQLTGLRTNEKLF